These 4 T cell receptor beta chains were sequenced from one sample in a study of identical twins. TCRdb ran MiXCR on the 5' RACE reads and lists one entry per CDR3 protein. The sample contains 700,000 or so distinct CDR3 sequences, over 8.5% of which appear only once. The sample was also reused in another study, on yellow fever vaccine responses in identical twins.

Material: PBMCs. The source of these receptors is a woman in her late teens or twenties in good health.

This clonotype has only a few counts. The chain recombines TRBV6-5 with TRBJ2-5, with 7 positions matching TRBD1. The germline CDR1 and CDR2 sequences are MNHEY and SVGAGI. The CDR3 spans 15 residues. The V and J ends lost 2 bases and 1 base, in that order; junction bases with no gene match: 4. In DNA form, the CDR3 reads TGTGCCAGCAGTTACCCCCCAGGGGGCCAAGAGACCCAGTACTTC. Encoded protein: CASSYPPGGQETQYF.

There are a few counts of this clonotype. V and J are TRBV12-3 or TRBV12-4 and TRBJ2-7; D is possibly TRBD2 (6 bases). The CDR3 spans 14 residues. V gave up 7 bases and J gave up 2 bases, with 15 bases separating them. CDR3 protein: CASTLGGSAYEQYF. The CDR3, as DNA: TGTGCCAGCACCCTGGGGGGTTCAGCCTACGAGCAGTACTTC.

This sequence joins TRBV4-3 and TRBJ2-1, with TRBD1 as a possible D gene (6 bases). V was cut by 0 bases and J by 4 bases, with 10 bases left in between. The CDR3 sequence is 15 residues long. The germline V gene encodes CDR1 LGHNA and CDR2 YSLEER. CDR3 bases: TGCGCCAGCAGCCAAGAAAACGACAGGTACAATGAGCAGTTCTTC. It specifies CASSQENDRYNEQFF.

This clonotype was found many times. This chain links TRBV5-1 with TRBJ1-4; possible D gene TRBD1, 5 bases. Trimming pared 4 bases from V and 0 bases from J, leaving 13 bases between. The CDR3 runs 16 residues. Germline V gene data show CDR1 as SGHRS and CDR2 as YFSETQ. The DNA of the CDR3 is TGCGCCAGCAGCGTCCTGGGGGTTTCAACTAATGAAAAACTGTTTTTT. The encoded protein is CASSVLGVSTNEKLFF.